The clone carrying this T cell receptor beta chain has just a few counts. What it binds is unknown. This sample is part of a study of identical twins. Study results and limitations: Out-of-frame TCR alpha sharing observed in monozygotic twins exceeded model estimates.

The cDNA had a unique molecular identifier and a template-switch universal primer site. TCRdb independently ran MiXCR on the 5' RACE reads; one entry per CDR3 protein. The sample records a few hundred thousand distinct CDR3 sequences, about 9% being singletons. The CDR3 length is 14 residues. Germline-derived CDR1 and CDR2 are DFQATT and SNEGSKA (reference sequence). V was clipped by 3 bases and J by 6 bases; unmatched bases: 8. Sequenced: naive T cells sorted from blood. The chain employs TRBV20-1 and TRBJ2-7; TRBD2 aligns across 10 bases. This TCR came from a woman aged 50 to 60 in good health. For the CDR3, the DNA is TGCAGTGCTAGCCTTCTAGCGGGAGTGGGCGAGCAGTACTTC. Its protein product is CSASLLAGVGEQYF.